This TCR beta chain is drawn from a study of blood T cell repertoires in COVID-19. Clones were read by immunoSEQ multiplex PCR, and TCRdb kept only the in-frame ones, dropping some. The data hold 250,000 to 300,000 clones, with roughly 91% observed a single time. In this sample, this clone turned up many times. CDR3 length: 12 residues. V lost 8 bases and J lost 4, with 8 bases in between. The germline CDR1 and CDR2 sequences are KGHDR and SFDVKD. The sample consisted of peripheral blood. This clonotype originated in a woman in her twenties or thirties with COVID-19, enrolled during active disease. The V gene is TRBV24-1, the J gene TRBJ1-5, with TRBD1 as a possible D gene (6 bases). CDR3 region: CATTGQNQPQHF. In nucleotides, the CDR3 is TGTGCCACCACCGGACAGAATCAGCCCCAGCATTTT.